The 21 T cell receptor beta chains below come from one sample, sequenced in a study of shared T cell receptors in the human thymus. Produced via immunoSEQ multiplex PCR; TCRdb's table is partial and in-frame only. Seen here are about 660,000 clones, around 89% observed once, and the top ten hold about 0.01%. The same specimen was also included in a second study, on human thymus T cells.

Source material: thymocytes. These receptors came from a boy under two years old with a congenital heart defect.

The genes are TRBV9 and TRBJ1-3; perhaps TRBD1 as D (6 bases). V dropped 0 bases and J dropped 1 base, with 17 bases sitting between them. This CDR3 comprises 18 residues. Per germline, CDR1 SGDLS and CDR2 YYNGEE. CDR3 sequence reads: CASSVGGLTGASGNTIYF. In nucleotides, the CDR3 is TGTGCCAGCAGCGTAGGGGGGTTGACAGGCGCTTCTGGAAACACCATATATTTT.

This clone was seen a few times. This chain links TRBV10-3 with TRBJ2-7; 10 nucleotides agree with TRBD2. From germline, CDR1 is ENHRY and CDR2 SYGVKD. The length of the CDR3 is 16 residues. V shed 2 bases and J 2 bases; nucleotides not matched to a gene: 6. The CDR3, as DNA: TGTGCCATCAGTGAGCTGGCGGGGACTAGCGCCTACGAGCAGTACTTC. Protein sequence: CAISELAGTSAYEQYF.

This chain uses TRBV12-5 with TRBJ2-7; 7 bases are shared with TRBD1. This CDR3 comprises 17 residues. With 1 base clipped from V and 2 bases from J, the junction kept 11 bases outside the gene matches. Germline CDR1 LGHNT, CDR2 FRNRAP. The CDR3 nucleotides are TGTGCTAGTGGTTTGGAGTCCGTAACAGGGGAGCCCTACGAGCAGTACTTC. Translation: CASGLESVTGEPYEQYF.

The chain employs TRBV5-4 and TRBJ2-5; D might be TRBD2 (6 bases). This CDR3 spans 16 amino acids. CDR1 and CDR2 (germline): SGHNT, YYREEE (reference sequence). V shed 4 bases and J shed 0 bases, with 16 bases lying between them. The CDR3: CASSDAGTGHQETQYF. The CDR3 DNA reads as TGTGCCAGCAGCGATGCCGGGACTGGCCACCAAGAGACCCAGTACTTC.

The genes are TRBV7-9 and TRBJ1-2; D may be TRBD1 (5 bases). Trimming removed 5 bases at V and 2 bases at J, with 15 bases between. The CDR3 runs 15 residues. Germline CDR1 reads SEHNR; CDR2 reads FQNEAQ (reference sequence). The CDR3 coding sequence is TGTGCCAGCAGCAAGCGGGACGGGGGGAACTATGGCTACACCTTC. This sequence encodes CASSKRDGGNYGYTF.

This sequence joins TRBV4-2 and TRBJ2-3; possible D gene TRBD2, 5 bases. This CDR3 contains 13 residues. Germline V lookup: CDR1 LGHNA, CDR2 YNFKEQ. Trimming cost V 2 bases and J 6 bases, with 9 bases left between them. The CDR3 protein is CASSQRRGDTQYF. The CDR3 coding sequence is TGTGCCAGCAGCCAAAGGAGAGGGGATACGCAGTATTTT.

The chain employs TRBV7-9 and TRBJ2-7; TRBD2 might be the D (6 bases). CDR3 length: 12 amino acids. Trimming removed 5 bases from V and 4 bases from J, with 9 bases in between. In germline, CDR1 is SEHNR, CDR2 FQNEAQ (reference sequence). CDR3 nucleotide sequence: TGTGCCAGCAGCCCGGACTATTACGAGCAGTACTTC. Its protein is CASSPDYYEQYF.

In this sample, this clone turned up once. Other DNA sequences in this sample translate to the same CDR3. The chain couples TRBV19 to TRBJ2-1; 9 bases match TRBD2. Germline CDR1 reads LNHDA; CDR2 reads SQIVND (reference sequence). The CDR3 length is 15 residues. Trimming cost V 2 bases and J 5 bases; bases outside gene matches: 4. CDR3 in amino acids: CASSISAGGNNEQFF. DNA of the CDR3: TGTGCCAGTAGTATATCAGCGGGGGGAAACAATGAGCAGTTCTTC.

V and J are TRBV4-3 and TRBJ1-4; 7 bases line up with TRBD1. From germline, CDR1 is LGHNA and CDR2 YSLEER. Losses at the gene ends were 2 bases for V and 3 bases for J; bases not matched to a gene: 6. The CDR3 is 16 amino acids. In nucleotides, the CDR3 is TGCGCCAGCAGCCAACGCCGGGACAGCTCTAATGAAAAACTGTTTTTT. Amino acid sequence: CASSQRRDSSNEKLFF.

The chain carries TRBV14 and TRBJ2-7; D is ambiguous. The V end was cut by 0 bases, the J end by 2 bases, with 8 bases between. The germline V gene has CDR1 SGHDN and CDR2 FVKESK. CDR3 length: 14 residues. CDR3 residues: CASSQERQAYEQYF. The CDR3 coding sequence is TGTGCCAGCAGCCAAGAGAGGCAAGCCTACGAGCAGTACTTC.

V and J are TRBV5-4 and TRBJ2-5, with D possibly being TRBD1 (6 bases). V was trimmed by 5 bases and J by 5 bases, leaving 13 bases between them. The CDR3 extends over 13 amino acids. Germline CDR1 and CDR2: SGHNT and YYREEE (reference sequence). CDR3 nucleotides: TGTGCCAGCAGTCAACGGCAGGGGGAGACCCAGTACTTC. It translates to CASSQRQGETQYF.

This chain joins TRBV27 and TRBJ2-1; 10 bases are shared with TRBD2. CDR1 and CDR2 from the germline V gene are MNHEY and SMNVEV (reference sequence). Trimming removed 5 bases from V and 7 bases from J; junction bases left unmatched: 14. This CDR3 has 17 residues. As DNA, the CDR3 is TGTGCCAGCAGTCCCCGGGCTAGCGGGAGAAGAAGGAATGAGCAGTTCTTC. This gives the protein CASSPRASGRRRNEQFF.

The V gene is TRBV5-6, the J gene TRBJ2-5; 12 nucleotides line up with TRBD2. The germline CDR1 and CDR2 sequences are SGHDT and YYEEEE. V shed 0 bases and J 4 bases; nucleotides not matched to a gene: 13. The CDR3 has 19 residues. Here the CDR3 DNA reads TGTGCCAGCAGCTTGGCCCTAGCGGGAGGGCCGCGGGGTGTAGAGACCCAGTACTTC. It specifies CASSLALAGGPRGVETQYF.

The chain has TRBV5-1 and TRBJ2-2, with D possibly matching TRBD1 (5 bases). V shed 1 base and J shed 1 base, with 8 bases lying between them. The CDR3 runs to 15 residues. Germline V CDR1 and CDR2: SGHRS, YFSETQ. CDR3 sequence reads: CASSLLGENTGELFF. DNA of the CDR3: TGCGCCAGCAGCTTGTTAGGGGAGAACACCGGGGAGCTGTTTTTT.

The J gene is TRBJ2-1, the V gene TRBV27; the match to TRBD1 covers 10 bases. CDR3 length: 17 residues. Losses at the gene ends were 2 bases for V and 5 bases for J; bases not matched to a gene: 9. Germline V gene lookup returns CDR1 MNHEY and CDR2 SMNVEV (reference sequence). CDR3 protein: CASSLTYRDRGNNEQFF. For the CDR3, the DNA is TGTGCCAGCAGTTTAACATACCGGGACAGGGGTAACAATGAGCAGTTCTTC.

The chain has TRBV18 and TRBJ2-2; 13 bases align to TRBD2. V was clipped by 0 bases and J by 4 bases; unmatched bases: 5. This CDR3 spans 18 amino acids. In germline, CDR1 is KGHSH, CDR2 LQKENI. CDR3 DNA: TGTGCCAGCTCACCACCGGGACTAGCGGGATCCCCCACCGGGGAGCTGTTTTTT. This sequence encodes CASSPPGLAGSPTGELFF. Full variable domain (missing parts from reference TRBV18 and TRBJ2-2): NAGVMQNPRHLVRRRGQEARLRCSPMKGHSHVYWYRQLPEEGLKFMVYLQKENIIDESGMPKERFSAEFPKEGPSILRIQQVVRGDSAAYFCASSPPGLAGSPTGELFFGEGSRLTVL.

The chain recombines TRBV11-2 with TRBJ2-3; 8 nucleotides line up with TRBD1. The CDR3 contains 16 residues. In germline, CDR1 is SGHAT, CDR2 FQNNGV. With V trimmed by 0 bases and J by 5 bases, 7 bases remained unmatched. The chain's CDR3 is CASSLDAQGAVDTQYF. As DNA, the CDR3 is TGTGCCAGCAGCTTAGATGCGCAGGGGGCGGTAGATACGCAGTATTTT.

CDR3 DNA sequence: TGTGCCAGCAGCTTGCCCGGGGGGCAGGCGGGGGAGCTGTTTTTT. This translates into CASSLPGGQAGELFF. The chain recombines TRBV5-4 with TRBJ2-2; D may be TRBD2 (7 bases). Germline CDR1 and CDR2: SGHNT and YYREEE (reference sequence). V lost 1 base and J 8 bases, leaving 15 bases between the germline ends. CDR3 length equals 15 residues.

V usage is TRBV19 and J usage is TRBJ2-7; no clear D gene. Germline CDR1 reads LNHDA; CDR2 reads SQIVND (reference sequence). There are 14 residues in the CDR3. V was trimmed by 5 bases and J by 0 bases, leaving 11 bases between them. This CDR3 is CASSPAESSYEQYF. The CDR3 DNA is TGTGCCAGTAGTCCCGCTGAGTCCTCCTACGAGCAGTACTTC.

The chain couples TRBV11-3 to TRBJ2-7; TRBD2 agrees at 9 bases. The V gene's germline CDR1 is SGHNT and CDR2 YENEEA. V lost 5 bases to trimming and J lost 2 bases; unmatched junction nucleotides: 10. The CDR3 spans 16 residues. The CDR3 here is CASSPQLAGLTYEQYF. CDR3 bases: TGTGCCAGCAGCCCCCAACTAGCGGGCCTTACCTACGAGCAGTACTTC.

The chain recombines TRBV7-9 with TRBJ1-5, with TRBD1 matching over 7 bases. J gave up 5 bases and V 5 bases, and 9 bases lay outside the gene matches. CDR1 and CDR2 from the germline V gene are SEHNR and FQNEAQ (reference sequence). The length of the CDR3 is 15 residues. Here the CDR3 reads CASSLTGQVHQPQHF. CDR3 bases: TGTGCCAGCAGCCTTACAGGACAGGTCCATCAGCCCCAGCATTTT.